This T cell receptor (beta chain) was recovered during a study of T cell responses to AZD1222 COVID-19 vaccine. Study-level findings and limits: Two doses of AZD1222 preceded a rise in Spike-specific TCR breadth and depth. Seropositive AZD1222 recipients at baseline numbered only five or six. The span of vaccine-associated CD4 TCRs extended across spike, with dominance at 160-218 and 743-854. Repertoire samples came only from after the peak T cell response.

As for this clone: What it recognizes is unknown.

Measured with immunoSEQ multiplex PCR; TCRdb has only the in-frame clones, and not every one. The sample carries about 140,000 clones, roughly 90% recorded once. V gave up 3 bases and J gave up 5 bases; unmatched junction bases: 13. This CDR3 region has 16 residues. Germline V gene sequence: CDR1 SGDLS, CDR2 YYNGEE. The chain is built from TRBV9 and TRBJ1-1, with TRBD1 identical over 7 bases. The sequences come from peripheral blood, collected on day 0 of AZD1222 vaccination. The origin of this receptor is an adult in good health. The CDR3 nucleotides are TGTGCCAGCAGCGCACTTTTAGGGACAGAGGGAACTGAAGCTTTCTTT. It translates to CASSALLGTEGTEAFF.